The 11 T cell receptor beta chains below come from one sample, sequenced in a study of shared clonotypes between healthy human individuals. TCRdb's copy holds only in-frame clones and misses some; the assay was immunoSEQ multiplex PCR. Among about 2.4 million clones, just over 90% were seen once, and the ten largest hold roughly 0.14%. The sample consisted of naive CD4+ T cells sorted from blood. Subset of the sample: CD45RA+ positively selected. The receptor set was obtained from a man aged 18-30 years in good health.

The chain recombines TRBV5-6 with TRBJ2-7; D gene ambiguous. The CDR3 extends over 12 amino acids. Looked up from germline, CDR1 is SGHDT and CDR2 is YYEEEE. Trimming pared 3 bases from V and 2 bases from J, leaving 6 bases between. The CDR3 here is CASSSTPYEQYF. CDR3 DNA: TGTGCCAGCAGCTCGACCCCCTACGAGCAGTACTTC. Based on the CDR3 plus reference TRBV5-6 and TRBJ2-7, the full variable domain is DAGVTQSPTHLIKTRGQQVTLRCSPKSGHDTVSWYQQALGQGPQFIFQYYEEEERQRGNFPDRFSGHQFPNYSSELNVNALLLGDSALYLCASSSTPYEQYFGPGTRLTVT.

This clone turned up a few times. CDR3 nucleotide sequence: TGTGCCTGGAGTGCTGGGGGGCCCAATCAGCCCCAGCATTTT. Its translation: CAWSAGGPNQPQHF. The chain uses TRBV30 and TRBJ1-5, with a weak D call TRBD1 (6 bases). The CDR3 spans 14 residues. The ends were cut back, 1 base at V and 3 bases at J, with 10 bases in the middle. Germline CDR1 reads GTSNPN; CDR2 reads SVGIG (reference sequence).

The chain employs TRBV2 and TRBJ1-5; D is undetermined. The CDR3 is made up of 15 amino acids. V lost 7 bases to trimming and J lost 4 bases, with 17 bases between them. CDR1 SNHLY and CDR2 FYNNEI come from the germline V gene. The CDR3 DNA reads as TGTGCCAGCACCTATGGTACAGCACCTAATCAGCCCCAGCATTTT. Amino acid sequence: CASTYGTAPNQPQHF.

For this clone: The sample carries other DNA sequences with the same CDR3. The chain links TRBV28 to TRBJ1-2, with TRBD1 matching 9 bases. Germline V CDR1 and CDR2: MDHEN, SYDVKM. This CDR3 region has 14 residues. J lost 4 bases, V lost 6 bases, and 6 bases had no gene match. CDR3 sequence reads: CASSPGQGPYGYTF. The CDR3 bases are TGTGCCAGCAGCCCGGGACAGGGACCCTATGGCTACACCTTC.

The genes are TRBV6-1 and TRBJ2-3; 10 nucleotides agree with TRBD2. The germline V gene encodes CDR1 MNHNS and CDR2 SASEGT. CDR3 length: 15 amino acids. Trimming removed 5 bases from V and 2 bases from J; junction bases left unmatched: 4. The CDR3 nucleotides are TGTGCCAGCAGTCAACTAGCGGGGATCACAGATACGCAGTATTTT. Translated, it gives CASSQLAGITDTQYF.

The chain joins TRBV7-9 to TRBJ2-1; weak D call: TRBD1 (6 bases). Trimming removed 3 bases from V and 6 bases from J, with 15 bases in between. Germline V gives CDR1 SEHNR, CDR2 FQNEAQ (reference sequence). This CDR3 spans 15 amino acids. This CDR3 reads CASSFGDTIGNEQFF. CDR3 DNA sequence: TGTGCCAGCAGCTTTGGGGACACCATTGGCAATGAGCAGTTCTTC. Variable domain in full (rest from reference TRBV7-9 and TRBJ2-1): DTGVSQNPRHKITKRGQNVTFRCDPISEHNRLYWYRQTLGQGPEFLTYFQNEAQLEKSRLLSDRFSAERPKGSFSTLEIQRTEQGDSAMYLCASSFGDTIGNEQFFGPGTRLTVL.

In DNA, the CDR3 is TGTGCCAGCAGTTTTACAGGGACAGGGGAGACCCAGTACTTC. Its protein is CASSFTGTGETQYF. The chain carries TRBV6-5 and TRBJ2-5; 9 bases are shared with TRBD1. The CDR3 has 14 residues. The J segment lost 5 bases and the V segment lost 4 bases, leaving 5 bases of the junction unmatched. Looked up from germline, CDR1 is MNHEY and CDR2 is SVGAGI.

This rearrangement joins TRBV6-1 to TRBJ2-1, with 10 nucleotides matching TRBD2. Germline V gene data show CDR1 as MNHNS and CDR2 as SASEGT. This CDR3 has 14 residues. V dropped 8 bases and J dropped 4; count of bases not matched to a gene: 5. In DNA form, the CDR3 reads TGTGCCAGCCGTAGCGGGGGGTTGTACAATGAGCAGTTCTTC. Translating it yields CASRSGGLYNEQFF.

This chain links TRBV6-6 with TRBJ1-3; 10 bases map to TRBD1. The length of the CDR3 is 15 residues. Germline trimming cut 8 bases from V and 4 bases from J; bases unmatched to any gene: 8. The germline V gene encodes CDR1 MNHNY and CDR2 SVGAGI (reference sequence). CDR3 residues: CASGGTGAKGNTIYF. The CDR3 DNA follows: TGTGCCAGCGGCGGGACAGGGGCTAAGGGAAACACCATATATTTT.

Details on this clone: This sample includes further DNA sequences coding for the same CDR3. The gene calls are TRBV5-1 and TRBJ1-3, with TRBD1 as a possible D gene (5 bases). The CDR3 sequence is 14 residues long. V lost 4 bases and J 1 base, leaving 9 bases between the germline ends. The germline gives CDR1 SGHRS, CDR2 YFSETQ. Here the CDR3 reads CASSPGGSGNTIYF. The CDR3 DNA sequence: TGCGCCAGCAGCCCCGGGGGGTCTGGAAACACCATATATTTT.

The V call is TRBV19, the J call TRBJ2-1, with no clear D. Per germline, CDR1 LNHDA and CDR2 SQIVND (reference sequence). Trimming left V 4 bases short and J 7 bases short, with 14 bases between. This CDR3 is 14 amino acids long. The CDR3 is CASSTQTLGNEQFF. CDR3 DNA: TGTGCCAGTAGTACTCAGACTCTGGGAAATGAGCAGTTCTTC.